This is a list of T cell receptor beta chains from one sample in a study of shared clonotypes between healthy human individuals. The repertoire was sequenced with immunoSEQ multiplex PCR; TCRdb's copy has only in-frame clones and lacks some. This table holds some 2 million clones, about 95% found once. Sequenced material: naive CD8+ T cells sorted from blood. The receptors here all came from a man aged 18 to 30 in good health. The CDR3 runs from the conserved cysteine through the conserved F or W. The order of the fields is clone size, D gene, V gene, CDR3 protein. The D gene is left open where the match is weak. Rows give clone size only sometimes, using once, few, many, or a class for an expanded clone.

size: -
D: TRBD2
V: TRBV9
CDR3: CASSVGGFNEQYF

size: -
D: TRBD1
V: TRBV4-2
CDR3: CASSPRTGNYEQYF

size: -
D: TRBD2
V: TRBV4-3
CDR3: CASSQDRRTRNYEQFF

size: -
D: -
V: TRBV9
CDR3: CASSVDGTPVYNEQFF

size: -
D: -
V: TRBV4-1
CDR3: CASSQGSGYTF

size: -
D: -
V: TRBV7-2
CDR3: CASSSRTSLADGYTF

size: -
D: -
V: TRBV7-9
CDR3: CASSFGVANTDTQYF

size: -
D: -
V: TRBV7-6
CDR3: CASSLTLSNEQFF

size: -
D: TRBD2
V: TRBV9
CDR3: CASSVIAGGLNEQFF

size: -
D: -
V: TRBV5-4
CDR3: CASSPGALDTQYF

size: -
D: -
V: TRBV27
CDR3: CASSLGPGFPNYGYTF

size: -
D: -
V: TRBV5-4
CDR3: CASSLRFSSYNEQFF

size: -
D: -
V: TRBV21-1
CDR3: CASSRPDYEQYF

size: -
D: -
V: TRBV6-5
CDR3: CASSYSKSAFLEHF

size: -
D: -
V: TRBV7-9
CDR3: CASSPYAIGQETQYF

size: few
D: -
V: TRBV28
CDR3: CASSFSGGYGYTF